A single sample is the source of the 8 T cell receptor beta chains below, sequenced in a study of beta chain features in type 1 diabetes. Notes on the study in general: Type 1 diabetes patients showed a moderate but significant shortening of TCRB CDR3s in all four CD4+ subsets.

Expressed TCRB transcripts were sequenced after all isolated RNA was converted to cDNA. The protocol was immunoSEQ multiplex PCR, while the TCRdb copy is restricted to in-frame clones and leaves out a portion. The data show 630,000 or so clones, roughly an eighth seen once. No antigen has been assigned to these receptors. The source material was naive CD4+ T cells from blood. These receptors were collected from a man aged 18 to 29 with type 1 diabetes.

This clone was picked up a small number of times. J is TRBJ2-1 and V is TRBV7-9; maybe TRBD2 (6 bases). The CDR3 has 15 amino acids. Per the germline V gene, CDR1 is SEHNR and CDR2 is FQNEAQ (reference sequence). Between the trimmed V and J ends, which lost 0 bases and 3 bases, there was a span of 9 bases. The chain's CDR3 is CASSLAWGLYNEQFF. The CDR3 bases are TGTGCCAGCAGCTTAGCATGGGGACTCTACAATGAGCAGTTCTTC.

The DNA for the CDR3 is TGTGCCTGGAGGCAGGGGGCAAGTTACACCGGGGAGCTGTTTTTT. This codes for CAWRQGASYTGELFF. The chain recombines TRBV30 with TRBJ2-2; TRBD1 agrees at 8 bases. Unmatched junction bases numbered 6, after V lost 3 bases and J lost 3 bases. CDR1 GTSNPN and CDR2 SVGIG come from the germline V gene (reference sequence). CDR3 length equals 15 residues.

This clone turned up a few times. V and J are TRBV30 and TRBJ2-7; 9 nucleotides align to TRBD2. J lost 2 bases, V lost 0 bases, and 5 bases had no gene match. Germline loops: CDR1 GTSNPN, CDR2 SVGIG (reference sequence). CDR3 length equals 15 residues. The CDR3 is CAWSVRGLAPYEQYF. For the CDR3, the DNA is TGTGCCTGGAGTGTTCGAGGACTAGCGCCCTACGAGCAGTACTTC.

This clone came up a few times. The genes are TRBV28 and TRBJ2-7; D gene uncertain. Deletions cut 6 bases from V and 6 bases from J, with 12 bases between. The CDR3 runs 12 residues. Germline values: CDR1 MDHEN, CDR2 SYDVKM. The CDR3 nucleotides read TGTGCCAGCAGGGCCTTAGGGCCCGAGCAGTACTTC. Translating it yields CASRALGPEQYF. The complete variable domain, with remaining parts taken from reference TRBV28 and TRBJ2-7, reads DVKVTQSSRYLVKRTGEKVFLECVQDMDHENMFWYRQDPGLGLRLIYFSYDVKMKEKGDIPEGYSVSREKKERFSLILESASTNQTSMYLCASRALGPEQYFGPGTRLTVT.

The rearrangement joins TRBV7-9 to TRBJ1-1; D may be TRBD1 (6 bases). CDR1 is SEHNR and CDR2 is FQNEAQ in the germline V gene (reference sequence). The CDR3 totals 12 residues. V was clipped by 5 bases and J by 10 bases, with 14 bases between them. The CDR3 is CASSLDSSGAFF. The CDR3 nucleotides are TGTGCCAGCAGCCTGGACAGTTCGGGAGCTTTCTTT. The entire variable domain, with the rest obtained from reference TRBV7-9 and TRBJ1-1, is as follows: DTGVSQNPRHKITKRGQNVTFRCDPISEHNRLYWYRQTLGQGPEFLTYFQNEAQLEKSRLLSDRFSAERPKGSFSTLEIQRTEQGDSAMYLCASSLDSSGAFFGQGTRLTVV.

V is TRBV7-2 and J is TRBJ2-3, with D unclear. CDR1 SGHTA and CDR2 FQGNSA come from the germline V gene. This CDR3 has 13 residues. Trimming took off 5 bases at V and 3 bases at J, with 9 bases between the two ends. In DNA form, the CDR3 reads TGTGCCAGCAGCGTTAGGTTGACAGATACGCAGTATTTT. Translating gives CASSVRLTDTQYF.

This clone was counted between two and nine times. The V gene is TRBV7-9, the J gene TRBJ2-3, with TRBD1 as a possible D gene (8 bases). Germline assignment: CDR1 SEHNR and CDR2 FQNEAQ (reference sequence). V lost 3 bases and J 6 bases, leaving 25 bases between the germline ends. The CDR3 runs to 18 residues. CDR3 DNA sequence: TGTGCCAGCAGCTTTCCTTCAAGGACAGGGAGGGCACGGGATACGCAGTATTTT. This codes for CASSFPSRTGRARDTQYF.

The CDR3 DNA follows: TGTGCCAGCAGCTTTCTCAACGATGAGCAGTTCTTC. It encodes CASSFLNDEQFF. The rearrangement joins TRBV7-9 to TRBJ2-1; D gene uncertain. This CDR3 region has 12 residues. Germline V gene lookup returns CDR1 SEHNR and CDR2 FQNEAQ (reference sequence). The ends were cut back, 3 bases at V and 8 bases at J, with 8 bases in the middle.